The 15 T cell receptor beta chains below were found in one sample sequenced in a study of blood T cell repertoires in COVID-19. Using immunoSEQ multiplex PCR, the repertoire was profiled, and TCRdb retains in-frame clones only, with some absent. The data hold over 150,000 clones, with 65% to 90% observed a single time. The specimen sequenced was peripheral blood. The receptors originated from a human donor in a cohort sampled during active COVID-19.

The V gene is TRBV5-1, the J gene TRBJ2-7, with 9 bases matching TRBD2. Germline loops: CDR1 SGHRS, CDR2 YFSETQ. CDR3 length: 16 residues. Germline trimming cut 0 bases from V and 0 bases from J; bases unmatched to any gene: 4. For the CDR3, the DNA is TGCGCCAGCAGCTTGGGGAGCGGGGGGACCTCCTACGAGCAGTACTTC. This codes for CASSLGSGGTSYEQYF. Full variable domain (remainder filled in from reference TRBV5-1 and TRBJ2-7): KAGVTQTPRYLIKTRGQQVTLSCSPISGHRSVSWYQQTPGQGLQFLFEYFSETQRNKGNFPGRFSGRQFSNSRSEMNVSTLELGDSALYLCASSLGSGGTSYEQYFGPGTRLTVT.

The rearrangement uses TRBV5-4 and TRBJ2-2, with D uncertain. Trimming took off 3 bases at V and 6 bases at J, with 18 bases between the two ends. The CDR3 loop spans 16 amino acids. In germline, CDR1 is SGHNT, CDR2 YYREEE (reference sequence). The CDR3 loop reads CASSWALGLSAGELFF. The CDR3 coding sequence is TGTGCCAGCAGCTGGGCGCTGGGTCTAAGTGCCGGGGAGCTGTTTTTT.

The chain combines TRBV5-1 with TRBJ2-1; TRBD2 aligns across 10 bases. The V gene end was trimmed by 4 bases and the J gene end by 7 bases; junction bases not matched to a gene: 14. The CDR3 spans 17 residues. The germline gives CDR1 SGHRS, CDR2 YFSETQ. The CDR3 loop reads CASSHDWPASGRNEQFF. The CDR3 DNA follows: TGCGCCAGCAGCCATGACTGGCCGGCTAGCGGGAGAAATGAGCAGTTCTTC.

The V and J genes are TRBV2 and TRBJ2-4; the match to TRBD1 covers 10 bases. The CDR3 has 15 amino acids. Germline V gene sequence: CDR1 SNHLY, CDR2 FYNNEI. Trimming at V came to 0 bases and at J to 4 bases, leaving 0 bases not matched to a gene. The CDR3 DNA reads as TGTGCCAGCAGTGAAGCGGGACAGGGGAAAAACATTCAGTACTTC. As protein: CASSEAGQGKNIQYF.

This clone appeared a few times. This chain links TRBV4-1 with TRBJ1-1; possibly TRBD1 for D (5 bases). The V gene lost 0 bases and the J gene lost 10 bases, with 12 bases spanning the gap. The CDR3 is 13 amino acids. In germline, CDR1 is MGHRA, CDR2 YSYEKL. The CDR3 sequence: CASSQDFRARAFF. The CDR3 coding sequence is TGCGCCAGCAGCCAAGATTTCAGGGCTCGAGCTTTCTTT.

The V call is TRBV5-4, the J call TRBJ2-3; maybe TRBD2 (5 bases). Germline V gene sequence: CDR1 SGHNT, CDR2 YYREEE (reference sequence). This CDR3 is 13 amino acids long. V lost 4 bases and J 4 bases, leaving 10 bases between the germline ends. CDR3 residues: CASSGSFPDTQYF. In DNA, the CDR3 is TGTGCCAGCAGCGGGAGTTTTCCAGATACGCAGTATTTT. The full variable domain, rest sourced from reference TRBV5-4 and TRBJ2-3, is ETGVTQSPTHLIKTRGQQVTLRCSSQSGHNTVSWYQQALGQGPQFIFQYYREEENGRGNFPPRFSGLQFPNYSSELNVNALELDDSALYLCASSGSFPDTQYFGPGTRLTVL.

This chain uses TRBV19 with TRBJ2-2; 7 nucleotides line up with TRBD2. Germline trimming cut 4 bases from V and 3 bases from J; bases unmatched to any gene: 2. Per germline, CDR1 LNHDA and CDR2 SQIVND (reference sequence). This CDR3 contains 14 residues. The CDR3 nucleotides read TGTGCCAGTAGTAATCTAGCGGACACCGGGGAGCTGTTTTTT. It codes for CASSNLADTGELFF.

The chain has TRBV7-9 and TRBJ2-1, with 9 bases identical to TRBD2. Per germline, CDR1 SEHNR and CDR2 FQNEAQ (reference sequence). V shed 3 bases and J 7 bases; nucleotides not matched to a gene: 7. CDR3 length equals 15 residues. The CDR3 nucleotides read TGTGCCAGCAGCTTGGGTAGCGGGAGAAGGAATGAGCAGTTCTTC. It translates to CASSLGSGRRNEQFF.

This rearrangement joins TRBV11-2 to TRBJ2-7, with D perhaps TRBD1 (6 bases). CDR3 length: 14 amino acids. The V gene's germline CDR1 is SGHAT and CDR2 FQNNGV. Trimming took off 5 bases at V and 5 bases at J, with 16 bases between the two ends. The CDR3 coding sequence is TGTGCCAGCAGCCCAAACTTGGACAGTGACGAGCAGTACTTC. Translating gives CASSPNLDSDEQYF.

The CDR3 here is CASSSGLAAAKNIQYF. CDR3 DNA: TGTGCCAGCAGCTCTGGGCTAGCAGCAGCCAAAAACATTCAGTACTTC. V and J are TRBV7-9 and TRBJ2-4; D perhaps matches TRBD2 (5 bases). V was pared by 4 bases and J by 0 bases, with 13 bases between. The CDR3 is 16 residues long. Germline V gives CDR1 SEHNR, CDR2 FQNEAQ (reference sequence).

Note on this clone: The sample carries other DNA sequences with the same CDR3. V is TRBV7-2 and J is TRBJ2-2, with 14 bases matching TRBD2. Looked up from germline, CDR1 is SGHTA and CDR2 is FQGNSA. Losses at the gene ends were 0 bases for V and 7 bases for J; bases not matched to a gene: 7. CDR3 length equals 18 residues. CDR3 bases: TGTGCCAGCAGCTTAGCGCGTAGGACTAGCGGGAGGAACGGGGAGCTGTTTTTT. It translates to CASSLARRTSGRNGELFF.

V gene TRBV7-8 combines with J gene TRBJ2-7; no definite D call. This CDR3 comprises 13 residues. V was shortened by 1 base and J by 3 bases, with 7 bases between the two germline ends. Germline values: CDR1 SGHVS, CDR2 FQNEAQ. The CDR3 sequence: CASSLEIGYEQYF. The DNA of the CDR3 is TGTGCCAGCAGCTTAGAAATCGGCTACGAGCAGTACTTC.

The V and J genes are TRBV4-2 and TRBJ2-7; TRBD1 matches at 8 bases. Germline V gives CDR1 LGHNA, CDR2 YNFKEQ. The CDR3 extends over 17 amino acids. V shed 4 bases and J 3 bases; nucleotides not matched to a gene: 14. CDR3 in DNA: TGTGCCAGCAGCCCCCAAGGGATTCCAGGGGGCAGCTACGAGCAGTACTTC. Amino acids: CASSPQGIPGGSYEQYF.

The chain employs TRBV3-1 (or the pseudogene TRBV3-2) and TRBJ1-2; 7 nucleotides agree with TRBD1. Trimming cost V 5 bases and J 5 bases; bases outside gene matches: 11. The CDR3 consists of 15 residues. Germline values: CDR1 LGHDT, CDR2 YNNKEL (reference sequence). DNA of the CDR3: TGTGCCAGCAGCAACAATCCGGGACAGCCATATGGCTACACCTTC. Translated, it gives CASSNNPGQPYGYTF.

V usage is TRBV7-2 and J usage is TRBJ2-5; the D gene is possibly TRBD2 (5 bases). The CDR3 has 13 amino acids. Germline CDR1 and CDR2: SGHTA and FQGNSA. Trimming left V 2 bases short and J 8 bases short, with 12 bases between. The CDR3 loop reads CASSLRTPGTQYF. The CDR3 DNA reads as TGTGCCAGCAGCTTAAGGACTCCAGGTACCCAGTACTTC.